The 29 T cell receptor beta chains below were found in one sample sequenced in a study of OX40 agonist ivuxolimab in advanced cancers. Sequencing was performed with immunoSEQ multiplex PCR; in TCRdb, only in-frame clones are kept and a portion is missing. The sample lists 90,000 to 150,000 clones; 75% to 90% were seen once. This sample comprised CD4+ or CD8+ T cells sorted from blood, obtained in a trial of the OX40 agonist ivuxolimab. Receptors were obtained from an adult with an advanced solid tumor such as melanoma, head and neck, liver or kidney cancer.

The chain joins TRBV12-1 to TRBJ2-7; whether TRBD1, the table's D call, matches the DNA was not checked. TRBV12-1 counts as a pseudogene. This CDR3 contains 14 residues. In DNA form, the CDR3 reads TGTGCCAGCAGCCCCCGGGACAGGGGCTACGAGCAGTACTTC. This sequence encodes CASSPRDRGYEQYF.

This clone was counted a single time. The chain has TRBV4-3 and TRBJ2-7, with D perhaps TRBD2 (7 bases). V was trimmed by 4 bases and J by 5 bases, leaving 15 bases between them. The CDR3 is 14 residues long. Per germline, CDR1 LGHNA and CDR2 YSLEER. The CDR3, as DNA: TGCGCCAGCAGCCCATTAGGGGGGGCGGACGAGCAGTACTTC. Protein product: CASSPLGGADEQYF.

The chain carries TRBV5-4 and TRBJ1-4; TRBD1 matches 7 bases. V lost 4 bases, J lost 5 bases, and 2 bases stayed unmatched. Germline CDR1 SGHNT, CDR2 YYREEE (reference sequence). The CDR3 has 13 amino acids. The CDR3 sequence is CASSRGQNEKLFF. The CDR3 region has the DNA TGTGCCAGCAGCAGGGGGCAGAATGAAAAACTGTTTTTT.

V and J are TRBV11-2 and TRBJ1-5; no clear D. Per the germline V gene, CDR1 is SGHAT and CDR2 is FQNNGV. V dropped 1 base and J dropped 4 bases, with 5 bases sitting between them. This CDR3 comprises 13 residues. CDR3 nucleotide sequence: TGTGCCAGCAGCTTAGCGAGAAATCAGCCCCAGCATTTT. Its protein product is CASSLARNQPQHF.

The chain has TRBV21-1 and TRBJ2-7; no check of the table's D call, TRBD2, against the DNA was made. TRBV21-1 is an annotated pseudogene. This CDR3 contains 18 residues. CDR3 nucleotide sequence: TGTGCCAGCAGGCCGGGTGAGGGTAGACCCCTATACTCCTACGAGCAGTACTTC. It translates to CASRPGEGRPLYSYEQYF.

The J gene is TRBJ2-7, the V gene TRBV6-5; D is unresolved. Germline lookup yields CDR1 MNHEY and CDR2 SVGAGI. The CDR3 length is 11 residues. The V end lost 1 base, the J end lost 6 bases, and 4 bases lay between the germline ends. CDR3 in DNA: TGTGCCAGCAGTTACTTAAGCGAGCAGTACTTC. Translating gives CASSYLSEQYF.

The rearrangement uses TRBV28 and TRBJ1-1; 9 bases align to TRBD1. The CDR3 extends over 15 amino acids. V lost 5 bases and J lost 5; bases outside the gene matches: 9. Germline CDR1 is MDHEN and CDR2 is SYDVKM. The CDR3 region has the DNA TGTGCCAGCAGTCGTGCCGGGACAGGGAGGACTGAAGCTTTCTTT. This sequence encodes CASSRAGTGRTEAFF.

CDR3 DNA: TGCAGTGCTAGAGATGAAAAACTGTTTTTT. This gives the protein CSARDEKLFF. V is TRBV20-1 and J is TRBJ1-4; D remains unclear. The V gene lost 0 bases and the J gene lost 7 bases, with 0 bases spanning the gap. Germline V gene lookup returns CDR1 DFQATT and CDR2 SNEGSKA (reference sequence). This CDR3 is built from 10 residues.

This chain connects TRBV6-6 to TRBJ2-1; D is unclear. The length of the CDR3 is 11 residues. Germline CDR1 MNHNY, CDR2 SVGAGI (reference sequence). The V gene lost 5 bases and the J gene lost 8 bases, with 7 bases spanning the gap. The CDR3 DNA sequence: TGTGCCAGCAGTCGACGTGATGAGCAGTTCTTC. Amino acid sequence: CASSRRDEQFF.

This rearrangement joins TRBV2 to TRBJ1-2; D perhaps matches TRBD1 (5 bases). Deletions cut 6 bases from V and 10 bases from J, with 12 bases between. The CDR3 loop spans 11 amino acids. Germline lookup yields CDR1 SNHLY and CDR2 FYNNEI. CDR3 sequence: CASRAQGNYTF. The DNA of the CDR3 is TGTGCCAGCAGGGCCCAGGGTAACTACACCTTC.

The J gene is TRBJ2-3, the V gene TRBV7-2; a possible D gene is TRBD2 (5 bases). Trimming removed 3 bases at V and 1 base at J, with 11 bases between. The CDR3 spans 15 residues. From germline, CDR1 is SGHTA and CDR2 FQGNSA. In nucleotides, the CDR3 is TGTGCCAGCAGCTTTAGGGTTAGCGGCACAGATACGCAGTATTTT. Its translation: CASSFRVSGTDTQYF.

The genes are TRBV19 and TRBJ2-2; a possible D gene is TRBD2 (6 bases). Germline V gene data show CDR1 as LNHDA and CDR2 as SQIVND (reference sequence). CDR3 size: 14 residues. V shed 5 bases and J shed 2 bases, with 9 bases lying between them. CDR3 DNA sequence: TGTGCCAGTAGTTGGGGGGATAACACCGGGGAGCTGTTTTTT. Encoded protein: CASSWGDNTGELFF.

This clone has a single count. This chain connects TRBV5-1 to TRBJ2-5; D assignment may be TRBD1 or TRBD2 (5 bases each). CDR1 is SGHRS, CDR2 YFSETQ, per germline. The CDR3 covers 14 residues. The germline V and J ends were trimmed by 0 bases and 3 bases, with 9 bases remaining between them. CDR3 amino acids: CASSLAREKETQYF. Here the CDR3 DNA reads TGCGCCAGCAGCTTGGCCAGGGAGAAAGAGACCCAGTACTTC.

This chain connects TRBV7-2 to TRBJ1-5; TRBD1 aligns across 8 bases. Germline CDR1 SGHTA, CDR2 FQGNSA. The CDR3 contains 15 residues. J lost 4 bases, V lost 2 bases, and 4 bases had no gene match. The CDR3 DNA reads as TGTGCCAGCAGCTTAAGGACAGGGTTAAATCAGCCCCAGCATTTT. It translates to CASSLRTGLNQPQHF. The full variable domain, completed using reference TRBV7-2 and TRBJ1-5, is GAGVSQSPSNKVTEKGKDVELRCDPISGHTALYWYRQSLGQGLEFLIYFQGNSAPDKSGLPSDRFSAERTGGSVSTLTIQRTQQEDSAVYLCASSLRTGLNQPQHFGDGTRLSIL.

The rearrangement uses TRBV7-2 and TRBJ2-3; 8 nucleotides line up with TRBD2. CDR3 length equals 17 residues. Per the germline V gene, CDR1 is SGHTA and CDR2 is FQGNSA. V lost 4 bases, J lost 0 bases, and 9 bases stayed unmatched. The CDR3 reads CASSSHSGAGSTDTQYF. The CDR3 DNA sequence: TGTGCCAGCAGCTCCCATAGCGGGGCCGGAAGCACAGATACGCAGTATTTT.

The chain uses TRBV30 and TRBJ2-3, with TRBD1 as a possible D gene (6 bases). The germline gives CDR1 GTSNPN, CDR2 SVGIG (reference sequence). The V end was cut by 5 bases, the J end by 3 bases, with 12 bases between. There are 13 residues in the CDR3. The CDR3 DNA follows: TGTGCCTGGGATAGGACAGCGACAGATACGCAGTATTTT. This translates into CAWDRTATDTQYF. The full variable domain, with the rest looked up from reference TRBV30 and TRBJ2-3, is SQTIHQWPATLVQPVGSPLSLECTVEGTSNPNLYWYRQAAGRGLQLLFYSVGIGQISSEVPQNLSASRPQDRQFILSSKKLLLSDSGFYLCAWDRTATDTQYFGPGTRLTVL.

The chain combines TRBV30 with TRBJ2-4; 7 nucleotides match TRBD2. The junction had 6 bases not matched to a gene; V was cut back by 4 bases and J by 0 bases. CDR3 length equals 15 residues. Germline lookup yields CDR1 GTSNPN and CDR2 SVGIG (reference sequence). The CDR3 sequence: CAWNGLDLAKNIQYF. The CDR3 region has the DNA TGTGCCTGGAACGGACTAGACTTAGCCAAAAACATTCAGTACTTC.

The gene calls are TRBV9 and TRBJ2-2; D is unresolved. The germline V gene encodes CDR1 SGDLS and CDR2 YYNGEE. The CDR3 totals 14 residues. Trimming cost V 5 bases and J 0 bases, with 8 bases left between them. The CDR3 DNA follows: TGTGCCAGCAGTCGCAATTCGAACACCGGGGAGCTGTTTTTT. Residues: CASSRNSNTGELFF.

The CDR3 here is CASSEGLARTDTQYF. The CDR3 DNA is TGTGCCAGCAGTGAAGGACTAGCGAGGACAGATACGCAGTATTTT. J is TRBJ2-3 and V is TRBV6-4; 9 bases match TRBD2. Germline V gene data show CDR1 as MRHNA and CDR2 as SNTAGT. The CDR3 sequence is 15 residues long. J gave up 3 bases and V 3 bases, and 4 bases lay outside the gene matches.

V gene TRBV27 combines with J gene TRBJ2-1, with 7 positions matching TRBD1. After removal of 5 bases from V and 3 bases from J, the junction contained 7 bases not matched to a gene. This CDR3 comprises 15 residues. Germline-derived CDR1 and CDR2 are MNHEY and SMNVEV (reference sequence). This chain's CDR3 is CASSTPGQHYNEQFF. CDR3 nucleotides: TGTGCCAGCAGTACACCGGGACAGCACTACAATGAGCAGTTCTTC.

Here the CDR3 reads CASSPGQGRSPLHF. CDR3 coding DNA: TGTGCCAGCAGTCCGGGACAGGGACGATCACCCCTCCACTTT. This chain links TRBV28 with TRBJ1-6, with 9 bases lining up with TRBD1. Losses at the gene ends were 5 bases for V and 10 bases for J; bases not matched to a gene: 6. Germline CDR1 reads MDHEN; CDR2 reads SYDVKM. CDR3 length: 14 residues.

CDR3 region: CASSLEGVYNEQFF. The DNA of the CDR3 is TGTGCCAGCAGCTTAGAGGGGGTTTACAATGAGCAGTTCTTC. This rearrangement joins TRBV7-9 to TRBJ2-1, with D possibly being TRBD1 (6 bases). The germline CDR1 and CDR2 sequences are SEHNR and FQNEAQ (reference sequence). With 1 base removed from V and 4 bases from J, the gap between germline ends came to 8 bases. The CDR3 is made up of 14 amino acids.

With respect to this clone: This CDR3 is also generated by other DNA sequences in the sample. The chain links TRBV5-1 to TRBJ2-7, with 8 bases fitting TRBD1. Trimming at V came to 3 bases and at J to 3 bases, leaving 8 bases not matched to a gene. Germline V CDR1 and CDR2: SGHRS, YFSETQ. The CDR3 spans 15 residues. The CDR3 spells CASSSAGTGFYEQYF. The DNA for the CDR3 is TGCGCCAGCAGCTCCGCCGGGACAGGATTCTACGAGCAGTACTTC.

This clone was counted only a few times. This chain links TRBV27 with TRBJ1-4; no firm D call. Trimming removed 5 bases from V and 3 bases from J, with 13 bases in between. Germline CDR1 reads MNHEY; CDR2 reads SMNVEV (reference sequence). The CDR3 spans 15 residues. CDR3 bases: TGTGCCAGCAGTGCGGGAGGATCGGCTAATGAAAAACTGTTTTTT. Translating it yields CASSAGGSANEKLFF.

V usage is TRBV5-8 and J usage is TRBJ2-7; TRBD1 matches at 8 bases. The CDR3 covers 12 residues. J gave up 9 bases and V 4 bases, and 6 bases lay outside the gene matches. CDR1 SGHTS and CDR2 YDEGEE come from the germline V gene. The DNA for the CDR3 is TGTGCCAGCAGCACTACAACAGGGGGGCAGTACTTC. This sequence encodes CASSTTTGGQYF.

V is TRBV6-5 and J is TRBJ1-2; unclear D gene. V was pared by 4 bases and J by 7 bases, with 13 bases between. The V gene's germline CDR1 is MNHEY and CDR2 SVGAGI. The CDR3 contains 13 residues. Written as DNA, the CDR3 is TGTGCCAGCAGTTCTGCGGGGAGAGGTGGCTACACCTTC. Its protein product is CASSSAGRGGYTF.

The J gene is TRBJ2-2, the V gene TRBV6-1, with D hard to call. Germline V gene lookup returns CDR1 MNHNS and CDR2 SASEGT. CDR3 length: 15 residues. Trimming took 5 bases from V and 0 from J, leaving 10 bases between them. CDR3 sequence reads: CASSLHSPNTGELFF. DNA of the CDR3: TGTGCCAGCAGTCTACATAGCCCGAACACCGGGGAGCTGTTTTTT.

The genes are TRBV10-1 and TRBJ2-1; no clear D. V lost 4 bases and J 4 bases, leaving 8 bases between the germline ends. The CDR3 has 13 residues. The germline gives CDR1 WNHNN, CDR2 SYGVQD (reference sequence). CDR3 residues: CASSVRAYNEQFF. The CDR3 DNA reads TGCGCCAGCAGTGTTCGAGCGTACAATGAGCAGTTCTTC.

The V gene is TRBV28, the J gene TRBJ1-2; the D gene is possibly TRBD1 (6 bases). Germline CDR1 is MDHEN and CDR2 is SYDVKM. Deletions cut 3 bases from V and 0 bases from J, with 17 bases between. The CDR3 is 17 amino acids. CDR3 sequence: CASSLGGTYVANYGYTF. CDR3 nucleotides: TGTGCCAGCAGTTTGGGGGGCACCTACGTAGCTAACTATGGCTACACCTTC.